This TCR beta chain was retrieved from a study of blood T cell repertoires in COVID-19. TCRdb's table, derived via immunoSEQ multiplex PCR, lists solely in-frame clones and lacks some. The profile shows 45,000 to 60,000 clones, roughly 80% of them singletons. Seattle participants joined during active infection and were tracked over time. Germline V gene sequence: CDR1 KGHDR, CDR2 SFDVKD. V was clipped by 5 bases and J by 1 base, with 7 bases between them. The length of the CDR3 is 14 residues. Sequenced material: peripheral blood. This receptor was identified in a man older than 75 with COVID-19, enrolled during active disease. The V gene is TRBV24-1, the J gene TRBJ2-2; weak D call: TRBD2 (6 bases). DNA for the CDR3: TGTGCCACCAGTGCGGGGGTGAACACCGGGGAGCTGTTTTTT. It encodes CATSAGVNTGELFF.